This is a list of T cell receptor beta chains from one sample in a study of T cell clones after liver transplantation. Generated by immunoSEQ multiplex PCR, the TCRdb table keeps only in-frame clones and is missing some. In the table there are about 76,000 clones, roughly 83% of which are singletons. The sample here was CD4+ T cells from blood, taken at the 22-month timepoint. These receptors originate from a human patient who received a liver transplant. Part of the T cells may come from the graft donor. CDR3s include the opening cysteine and the closing phenylalanine or tryptophan. Fields, in order: clone size, D gene, V gene, J gene, CDR3 DNA, CDR3 protein. The D gene is left open where the match is weak. A clone size is listed for some rows: how often the clone was seen (once, few, many), or a class if it is expanded.

>-|-|TRBV6-5|TRBJ1-1
TGTGCCAGCGCCCTGCGGGGAAACACTGAAGCTTTCTTT
CASALRGNTEAFF
>-|-|TRBV5-1|TRBJ1-1
TGCGCCAGCCGTCGGTCGCAAAACACTGAAGCTTTCTTT
CASRRSQNTEAFF
>-|TRBD1|TRBV7-3|TRBJ1-5
TGTGCCAGCAGCTTAGGAAACAGGGGTCAGCCCCAGCATTTT
CASSLGNRGQPQHF
>-|-|TRBV27|TRBJ2-3
TGTGCCAGCAGTGGCTTCGACGGACCCGGGACAGATACGCAGTATTTT
CASSGFDGPGTDTQYF
>-|TRBD1|TRBV7-9|TRBJ2-5
TGTGCCAGCAGCTTAGTGCCGGGACAGCAAGAGACCCAGTACTTC
CASSLVPGQQETQYF
>-|-|TRBV11-1|TRBJ1-1
TGTGCCAGCAGCTCGGAGAGGGGGATAAGTGAAGCTTTCTTT
CASSSERGISEAFF
>-|-|TRBV6-5|TRBJ1-1
TGTGCCAGCAGTTACCCCGGGGGCAGGGCGACTGAAGCTTTCTTT
CASSYPGGRATEAFF
>-|-|TRBV4-2|TRBJ1-6
TGTGCCAGCAGCCAAGAGGGGGTTAGTTCCTATAATTCACCCCTCCACTTT
CASSQEGVSSYNSPLHF
>-|TRBD2|TRBV6-5|TRBJ2-7
TGTGCCAGCAGTTACGTTGCGGGAGGGAGCAACGAGCAGTACTTC
CASSYVAGGSNEQYF
>-|-|TRBV5-1|TRBJ2-7
TGCGCCAGCAGGGGGGAGGTCTTAGACGAGCAGTACTTC
CASRGEVLDEQYF
>-|TRBD2|TRBV2|TRBJ2-2
TGTGCCAGCAGTCGGACTAGCGGGGGGACCGGGGAGCTGTTTTTT
CASSRTSGGTGELFF
>-|-|TRBV13|TRBJ2-7
TGTGCCAGCAGCACCGAGCACGAGCAGTACTTC
CASSTEHEQYF
>-|-|TRBV7-2|TRBJ1-6
TGTGCCAGCAGCACCCAGGGGCAGGGTTCACCCCTCCACTTT
CASSTQGQGSPLHF
>-|-|TRBV7-9|TRBJ2-5
TGTGCCAGCAGCTTAGGGGACGGACAAGAGACCCAGTACTTC
CASSLGDGQETQYF
>once|-|TRBV27|TRBJ1-5
TGTGCCAGCGGGACCTACTATAGCAATCAGCCCCAGCATTTT
CASGTYYSNQPQHF
>-|-|TRBV7-2|TRBJ2-7
TGTGCCAGCAGCTTAGGGCACTGGGAACAGTACTTC
CASSLGHWEQYF